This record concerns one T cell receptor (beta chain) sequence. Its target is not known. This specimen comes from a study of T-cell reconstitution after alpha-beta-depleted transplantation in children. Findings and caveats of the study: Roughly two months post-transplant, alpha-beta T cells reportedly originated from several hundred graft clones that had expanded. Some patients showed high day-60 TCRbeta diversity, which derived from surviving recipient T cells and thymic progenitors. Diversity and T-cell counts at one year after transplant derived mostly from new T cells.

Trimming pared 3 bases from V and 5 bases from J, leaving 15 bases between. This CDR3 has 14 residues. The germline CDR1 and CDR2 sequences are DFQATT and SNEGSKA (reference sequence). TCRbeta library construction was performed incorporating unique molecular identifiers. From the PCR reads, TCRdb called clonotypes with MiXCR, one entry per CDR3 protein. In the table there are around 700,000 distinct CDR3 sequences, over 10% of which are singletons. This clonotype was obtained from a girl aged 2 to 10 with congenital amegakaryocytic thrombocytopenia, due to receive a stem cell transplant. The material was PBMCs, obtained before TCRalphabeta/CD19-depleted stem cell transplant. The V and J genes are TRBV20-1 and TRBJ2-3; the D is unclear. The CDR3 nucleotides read TGCAGTGCTAGGAACCCAGCGAAGGGAGATACGCAGTATTTT. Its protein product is CSARNPAKGDTQYF.